Shown below are 29 T cell receptor beta chains from a single sample sequenced in a study of identical twins (dated by TCRdb to 2016 to 2017). The protocol used for the library was 5' RACE. The reads were generated on an Illumina HiSeq 2000. The public reads were reanalyzed by TCRdb: fastp trimming at Q25, MiXCR alignment, in-frame beta chains only. For every CDR3 protein sequence, its rows merge into one entry that carries the most common genes and DNA. This sample is represented by some 97,000 distinct CDR3 sequences; about 5.6% of them were singletons. The ten largest account for over 9.5% of the sample. Sequenced sample: memory T cells sorted from blood. Sample cell subset or site, as interpreted from the label and publication: CD45RO+ enriched T cells. These receptors all come from a woman between 50 and 59 years old in good health.

This clonotype turned up a few times. The rearrangement joins TRBV29-1 to TRBJ2-1; maybe TRBD1 (5 bases). Per the germline V gene, CDR1 is SQVTM and CDR2 is ANQGSEA. Trimming took off 3 bases at V and 4 bases at J, with 13 bases between the two ends. This CDR3 has 14 amino acids. The CDR3 DNA reads TGCAGCGTTGACCGACAGTTCAAGTACAATGAGCAGTTCTTC. Translated: CSVDRQFKYNEQFF.

This clonotype was counted many times. The chain has TRBV3-1 and TRBJ2-5; D ambiguous. This CDR3 spans 15 amino acids. Germline CDR1 is LGHDT and CDR2 is YNNKEL (reference sequence). V dropped 4 bases and J dropped 3 bases, with 15 bases sitting between them. DNA of the CDR3: TGTGCCAGCAGCCCAGGATCCGGGTCCAAAGAGACCCAGTACTTC. It specifies CASSPGSGSKETQYF.

This chain connects TRBV4-1 to TRBJ2-1; 10 positions match TRBD2. J gave up 6 bases and V 9 bases, and 11 bases lay outside the gene matches. The CDR3 loop spans 15 amino acids. The germline CDR1 and CDR2 sequences are MGHRA and YSYEKL. Written as DNA, the CDR3 is TGCGCCAGGTCTAGAGCGGGAGGGCCCCTCAATGAGCAGTTCTTC. The encoded protein is CARSRAGGPLNEQFF.

The rearrangement uses TRBV25-1 and TRBJ2-1; perhaps TRBD1 as D (5 bases). CDR1 and CDR2 (germline): MGHDK, SYGVNS. With 7 bases removed from V and 3 bases from J, the gap between germline ends came to 13 bases. The CDR3 is 14 amino acids. CDR3 bases: TGTGCCAGCATAGGGGTTGGTCTCTACAATGAGCAGTTCTTC. Translation gives CASIGVGLYNEQFF.

This clonotype was detected many times. This chain uses TRBV6-2 or TRBV6-3 with TRBJ2-7; 9 bases agree with TRBD2. Germline V gene data show CDR1 as MNHEY and CDR2 as SVGEGT. Trimming at V came to 4 bases and at J to 4 bases, leaving 8 bases not matched to a gene. The CDR3 is 15 amino acids. CDR3: CASSLLAGMGYEQYF. Here the CDR3 DNA reads TGTGCCAGCAGTTTGCTAGCGGGAATGGGTTACGAGCAGTACTTC.

In its sample, this clonotype was seen a few times. The chain carries TRBV5-1 and TRBJ2-5; 11 bases map to TRBD1. CDR1 and CDR2 (germline): SGHRS, YFSETQ. The CDR3 is 15 amino acids. The J segment lost 2 bases and the V segment lost 5 bases, leaving 5 bases of the junction unmatched. As DNA, the CDR3 is TGCGCCAGCAGGCTCGGACAGGGGGCTCAAGAGACCCAGTACTTC. This sequence encodes CASRLGQGAQETQYF.

This clonotype was detected many times. V and J are TRBV5-1 and TRBJ1-3; the D is unclear. The ends were cut back, 4 bases at V and 0 bases at J, with 8 bases in the middle. CDR3 length equals 14 residues. Germline CDR1 and CDR2: SGHRS and YFSETQ. DNA of the CDR3: TGCGCCAGCAGCCCGGAGATCTCTGGAAACACCATATATTTT. Its translation: CASSPEISGNTIYF.

This clonotype came up many times. This chain uses TRBV11-2 with TRBJ2-1; 7 positions match TRBD2. The V gene end was trimmed by 4 bases and the J gene end by 7 bases; junction bases not matched to a gene: 4. Germline V CDR1 and CDR2: SGHAT, FQNNGV. This CDR3 is 13 amino acids long. The DNA for the CDR3 is TGTGCCAGCAGCTCCGGACTAGGGAATGAGCAGTTCTTC. Protein product: CASSSGLGNEQFF.

The sample holds many counts of this clonotype. This rearrangement joins TRBV29-1 to TRBJ1-1; possibly TRBD1 for D (5 bases). The CDR3 is made up of 18 amino acids. The V end was cut by 4 bases, the J end by 1 base, with 25 bases between. Germline assignment: CDR1 SQVTM and CDR2 ANQGSEA. The CDR3 DNA reads as TGCAGCGTTGTTCCCCTGAGGGGAAGGGCCTTTCAGAACACTGAAGCTTTCTTT. Translated, it gives CSVVPLRGRAFQNTEAFF.

The chain recombines TRBV7-3 with TRBJ2-7; 7 bases are a match to TRBD2. The CDR3 sequence is 13 residues long. Trimming cost V 5 bases and J 9 bases; bases outside gene matches: 10. CDR1 SGHTA and CDR2 FQGTGA come from the germline V gene. CDR3 region: CASSLKAGEAQYF. In DNA, the CDR3 is TGTGCCAGCAGCCTCAAGGCGGGGGAGGCGCAGTACTTC.

Many counts were recorded for this clonotype. J is TRBJ2-4 and V is TRBV27, with D possibly matching TRBD2 (7 bases). Between the trimmed V and J ends, which lost 0 bases and 5 bases, there was a span of 11 bases. CDR3 size: 15 residues. Germline CDR1 is MNHEY and CDR2 is SMNVEV (reference sequence). CDR3 in amino acids: CASSLSWGGENIQYF. CDR3 nucleotide sequence: TGTGCCAGCAGTTTATCTTGGGGGGGCGAAAACATTCAGTACTTC.

This clonotype was picked up many times. The chain combines TRBV7-9 with TRBJ2-5, with TRBD2 matching over 14 bases. Germline lookup yields CDR1 SEHNR and CDR2 FQNEAQ (reference sequence). V lost 6 bases, J lost 2 bases, and 14 bases stayed unmatched. The CDR3 has 19 amino acids. CDR3 protein: CASSSTSGRAGVLQETQYF. CDR3 DNA: TGTGCCAGCAGTTCGACTAGCGGGAGGGCCGGGGTACTACAAGAGACCCAGTACTTC. The full variable domain, its missing parts supplied by reference TRBV7-9 and TRBJ2-5, is DTGVSQNPRHKITKRGQNVTFRCDPISEHNRLYWYRQTLGQGPEFLTYFQNEAQLEKSRLLSDRFSAERPKGSFSTLEIQRTEQGDSAMYLCASSSTSGRAGVLQETQYFGPGTRLLVL.

This clonotype was counted many times. V usage is TRBV5-1 and J usage is TRBJ1-2, with D possibly TRBD1 on 6 matching bases. Looked up from germline, CDR1 is SGHRS and CDR2 is YFSETQ. This CDR3 contains 14 residues. V lost 4 bases and J 8 bases, leaving 18 bases between the germline ends. The CDR3 sequence: CASSLLRGNGGYTF. The CDR3 bases are TGCGCCAGCAGCCTACTCAGGGGAAACGGGGGCTACACCTTC.

On this clonotype: This may be a read error, as it is one base from a much larger clone. The chain has TRBV12-3 or TRBV12-4 and TRBJ2-1; D may be TRBD2 (6 bases). Trimming left V 5 bases short and J 3 bases short, with 14 bases between. The CDR3 length is 15 residues. DNA for the CDR3: TGTGCCAGCAGTATAACCGGGACTTTCTACAATGAGCAGTTCTTC. Protein: CASSITGTFYNEQFF.

This clonotype has a count of ten or more. J is TRBJ2-7 and V is TRBV7-8; D remains unclear. Trimming removed 4 bases at V and 0 bases at J, with 7 bases between. The length of the CDR3 is 13 residues. Germline CDR1 and CDR2: SGHVS and FQNEAQ. The CDR3 region has the DNA TGTGCCAGCAGCTATCGGAGCTCCTACGAGCAGTACTTC. Its protein product is CASSYRSSYEQYF.

V is TRBV20-1 and J is TRBJ2-6; no definite D call. The length of the CDR3 is 15 residues. Trimming stripped 0 bases from V and 0 bases from J, with 6 bases between. In germline, CDR1 is DFQATT, CDR2 SNEGSKA (reference sequence). As DNA, the CDR3 is TGCAGTGCTAGAGACGTATTCTCTGGGGCCAACGTCCTGACTTTC. As protein: CSARDVFSGANVLTF.

Note on this clonotype: Possible read error: a much larger clone is one base away. The rearrangement uses TRBV6-5 and TRBJ2-1; 10 bases align to TRBD2. There are 15 residues in the CDR3. In germline, CDR1 is MNHEY, CDR2 SVGAGI. The CDR3 loop is CASSHEREGPDELFF. CDR3 nucleotides: TGTGCCAGCAGCCATGAGCGGGAGGGGCCGGACGAGCTGTTCTTC.

This clonotype was seen more than once but under ten times. The chain links TRBV4-2 to TRBJ1-2; the D is unclear. The V gene lost 0 bases and the J gene lost 8 bases, with 10 bases spanning the gap. CDR1 is LGHNA, CDR2 YNFKEQ, per germline. There are 13 residues in the CDR3. This chain's CDR3 is CASSQDPRRGYTF. CDR3 coding DNA: TGTGCCAGCAGCCAAGATCCCCGTCGGGGCTACACCTTC.

A few counts support this clonotype. The genes are TRBV7-6 and TRBJ1-1, with D possibly matching TRBD1 (5 bases). Germline lookup yields CDR1 SGHVS and CDR2 FNYEAQ. This CDR3 is 14 amino acids long. V was shortened by 6 bases and J by 3 bases, with 14 bases between the two germline ends. In nucleotides, the CDR3 is TGTGCCAGCAGGGAAAGGGGCTGGGACACTGAAGCTTTCTTT. Amino acids: CASRERGWDTEAFF.

This clonotype appeared many times. The gene calls are TRBV29-1 and TRBJ1-1; D is uncertain. V was cut by 7 bases and J by 0 bases, with 6 bases left in between. The CDR3 has 11 residues. Germline V gene sequence: CDR1 SQVTM, CDR2 ANQGSEA. The CDR3 DNA sequence: TGCAGCGGAAGGGTGAACACTGAAGCTTTCTTT. This translates into CSGRVNTEAFF.

This clonotype was detected many times. The chain links TRBV7-9 to TRBJ2-1; D possibly corresponds to TRBD2 (5 bases). The CDR3 is 15 amino acids. Germline V lookup: CDR1 SEHNR, CDR2 FQNEAQ (reference sequence). Trimming cost V 5 bases and J 0 bases, with 11 bases left between them. CDR3 nucleotides: TGTGCCAGCAGCGCCGGGGAGAGCTCCTACAATGAGCAGTTCTTC. Its translation is CASSAGESSYNEQFF.

The rearrangement joins TRBV11-2 to TRBJ2-6; D might be TRBD1 or TRBD2, each matching 5 bases. V was pared by 5 bases and J by 0 bases, with 14 bases between. The CDR3 runs to 17 residues. Germline CDR1 is SGHAT and CDR2 is FQNNGV. The CDR3 here is CASSTGRGGSGANVLTF. The CDR3 bases are TGTGCCAGCAGCACAGGACGGGGTGGCTCTGGGGCCAACGTCCTGACTTTC.

There are many counts of this clonotype. The chain couples TRBV14 to TRBJ1-2; D may be TRBD1 (6 bases). The V end was cut by 0 bases, the J end by 8 bases, with 19 bases between. The CDR3 runs 16 residues. Germline-derived CDR1 and CDR2 are SGHDN and FVKESK. The CDR3 protein is CASSQERGAGVYGYTF. In DNA, the CDR3 is TGTGCCAGCAGCCAAGAGCGGGGTGCAGGGGTTTACGGCTACACCTTC.

The chain has TRBV7-9 and TRBJ2-6; D may be TRBD1 or TRBD2 (5 bases each). V was shortened by 5 bases and J by 4 bases, with 18 bases between the two germline ends. CDR3 size: 17 residues. CDR1 SEHNR and CDR2 FQNEAQ come from the germline V gene (reference sequence). CDR3: CASSHGRGVSGANVLTF. CDR3 nucleotide sequence: TGTGCCAGCAGCCACGGAAGAGGGGTCTCCGGGGCCAACGTCCTGACTTTC.

This clonotype was picked up many times. CDR3 sequence: CASSYGTEYNEQFF. In DNA form, the CDR3 reads TGTGCCAGCAGTTACGGGACAGAATACAATGAGCAGTTCTTC. The V gene is TRBV2, the J gene TRBJ2-1; 7 bases agree with TRBD1. Trimming removed 5 bases from V and 4 bases from J; junction bases left unmatched: 5. From germline, CDR1 is SNHLY and CDR2 FYNNEI. The length of the CDR3 is 14 residues.

This clonotype was seen only a few times. The chain links TRBV7-6 to TRBJ2-2; 11 bases fit TRBD2. CDR1 and CDR2 (germline): SGHVS, FNYEAQ. After removal of 6 bases from V and 4 bases from J, the junction contained 10 bases not matched to a gene. The CDR3 is 17 residues long. DNA for the CDR3: TGTGCCAGCAGTGCGACTAGCGGGATTTCGGTCACCGGGGAGCTGTTTTTT. It specifies CASSATSGISVTGELFF.

This clonotype was recorded many times. This chain joins TRBV10-3 and TRBJ2-5; possibly TRBD2 for D (5 bases). The CDR3 is 13 residues long. V was shortened by 11 bases and J by 5 bases, with 18 bases between the two germline ends. From germline, CDR1 is ENHRY and CDR2 SYGVKD. The CDR3 protein is CAAQSPGIETQYF. The CDR3 DNA sequence: TGTGCCGCCCAGTCTCCGGGAATTGAGACCCAGTACTTC.

This clonotype has only a few counts. This sequence joins TRBV6-6 and TRBJ2-1, with 9 bases lining up with TRBD2. Germline trimming cut 2 bases from V and 6 bases from J; bases unmatched to any gene: 8. This CDR3 spans 16 amino acids. CDR1 is MNHNY, CDR2 SVGAGI, per germline (reference sequence). CDR3 region: CASSYAASGTGNEQFF. DNA for the CDR3: TGTGCCAGCAGTTACGCGGCTAGCGGGACGGGCAATGAGCAGTTCTTC.

This clonotype was seen repeatedly, ten times or more. The V gene is TRBV5-1, the J gene TRBJ2-3; possibly TRBD1 or TRBD2 for D (5 bases each). CDR1 and CDR2 (germline): SGHRS, YFSETQ. Trimming took 4 bases from V and 4 from J, leaving 19 bases between them. The CDR3 totals 16 residues. CDR3 amino acids: CASSRLGTAPADTQYF. Written as DNA, the CDR3 is TGCGCCAGCAGCAGGCTTGGGACGGCCCCAGCAGATACGCAGTATTTT.